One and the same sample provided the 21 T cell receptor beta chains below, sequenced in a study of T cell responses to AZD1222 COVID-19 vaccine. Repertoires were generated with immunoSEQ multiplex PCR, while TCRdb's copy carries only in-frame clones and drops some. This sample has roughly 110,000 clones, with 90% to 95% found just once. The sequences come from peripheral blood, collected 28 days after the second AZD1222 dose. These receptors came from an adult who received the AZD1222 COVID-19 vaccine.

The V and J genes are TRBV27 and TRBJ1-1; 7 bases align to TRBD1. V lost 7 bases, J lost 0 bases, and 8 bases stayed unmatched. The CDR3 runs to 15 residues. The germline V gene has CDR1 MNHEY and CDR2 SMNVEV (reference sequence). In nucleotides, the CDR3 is TGTGCCAGCAAGACCGGGACAGCTTTGAACACTGAAGCTTTCTTT. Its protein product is CASKTGTALNTEAFF.

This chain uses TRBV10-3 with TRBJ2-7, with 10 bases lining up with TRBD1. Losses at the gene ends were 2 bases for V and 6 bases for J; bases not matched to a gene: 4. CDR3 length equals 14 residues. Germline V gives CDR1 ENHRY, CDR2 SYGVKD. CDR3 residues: CAISEGQGVGEQYF. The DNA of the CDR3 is TGTGCCATCAGTGAGGGACAGGGGGTGGGCGAGCAGTACTTC.

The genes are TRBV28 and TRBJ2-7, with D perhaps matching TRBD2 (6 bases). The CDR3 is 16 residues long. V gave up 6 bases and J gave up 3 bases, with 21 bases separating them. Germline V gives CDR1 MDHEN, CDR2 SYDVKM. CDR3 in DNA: TGTGCCAGCAGCTTTGGACCCTTCCGGGGGATCTACGAGCAGTACTTC. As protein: CASSFGPFRGIYEQYF.

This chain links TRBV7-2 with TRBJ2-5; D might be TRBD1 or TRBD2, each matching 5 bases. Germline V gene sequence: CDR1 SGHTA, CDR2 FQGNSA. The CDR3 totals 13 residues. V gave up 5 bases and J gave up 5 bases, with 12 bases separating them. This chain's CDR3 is CASSGGKGETQYF. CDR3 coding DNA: TGTGCCAGCAGCGGAGGAAAGGGGGAGACCCAGTACTTC.

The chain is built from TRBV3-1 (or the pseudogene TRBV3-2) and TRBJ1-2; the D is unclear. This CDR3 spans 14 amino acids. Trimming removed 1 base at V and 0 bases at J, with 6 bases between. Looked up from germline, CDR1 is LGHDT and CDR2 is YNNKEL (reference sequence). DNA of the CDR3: TGTGCCAGCAGCCAAGGGCTAGCTAACTATGGCTACACCTTC. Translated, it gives CASSQGLANYGYTF.

The CDR3 coding sequence is TGTGCCAGCAGCCTGGGTGGTGAGGAGACCCAGTACTTC. Protein sequence: CASSLGGEETQYF. The chain recombines TRBV14 with TRBJ2-5; D unresolved. V was cut by 4 bases and J by 5 bases, with 11 bases left in between. Germline V gives CDR1 SGHDN, CDR2 FVKESK. The length of the CDR3 is 13 residues.

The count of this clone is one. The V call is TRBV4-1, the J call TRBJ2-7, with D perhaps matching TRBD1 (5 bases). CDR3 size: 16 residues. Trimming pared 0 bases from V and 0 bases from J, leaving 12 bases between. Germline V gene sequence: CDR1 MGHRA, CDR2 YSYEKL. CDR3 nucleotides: TGCGCCAGCAGCCAAGATCGGGCAGGGCCCTCCTACGAGCAGTACTTC. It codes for CASSQDRAGPSYEQYF.

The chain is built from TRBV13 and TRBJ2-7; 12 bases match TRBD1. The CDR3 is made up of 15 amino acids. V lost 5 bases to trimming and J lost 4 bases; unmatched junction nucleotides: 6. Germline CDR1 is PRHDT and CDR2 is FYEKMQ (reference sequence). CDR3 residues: CASSLGTGGRYEQYF. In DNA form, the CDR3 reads TGTGCCAGCAGCCTGGGGACAGGGGGCAGGTACGAGCAGTACTTC.

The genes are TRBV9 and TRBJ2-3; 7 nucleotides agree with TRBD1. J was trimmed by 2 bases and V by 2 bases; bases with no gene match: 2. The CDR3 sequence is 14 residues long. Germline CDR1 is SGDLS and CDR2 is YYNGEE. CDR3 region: CASSVTGVTDTQYF. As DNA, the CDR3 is TGTGCCAGCAGCGTTACAGGGGTCACAGATACGCAGTATTTT.

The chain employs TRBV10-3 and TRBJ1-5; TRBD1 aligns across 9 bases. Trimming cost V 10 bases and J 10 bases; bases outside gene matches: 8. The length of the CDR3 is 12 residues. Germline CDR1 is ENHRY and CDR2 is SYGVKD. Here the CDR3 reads CASRTGVEPQHF. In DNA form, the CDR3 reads TGTGCCAGTCGGACAGGGGTTGAACCCCAGCATTTT.

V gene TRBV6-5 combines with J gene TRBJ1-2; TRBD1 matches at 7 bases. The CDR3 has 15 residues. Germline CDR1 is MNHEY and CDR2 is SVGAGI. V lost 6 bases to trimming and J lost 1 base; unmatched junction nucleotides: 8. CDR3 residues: CASSRDRRLNYGYTF. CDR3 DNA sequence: TGTGCCAGCAGCCGGGACAGAAGACTTAACTATGGCTACACCTTC.

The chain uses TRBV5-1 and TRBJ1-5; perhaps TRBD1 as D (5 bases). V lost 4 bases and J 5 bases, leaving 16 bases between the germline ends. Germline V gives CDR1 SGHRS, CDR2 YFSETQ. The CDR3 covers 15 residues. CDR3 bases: TGCGCCAGCAGCCCTGGAGGGGCGGCCGATCAGCCCCAGCATTTT. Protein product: CASSPGGAADQPQHF.

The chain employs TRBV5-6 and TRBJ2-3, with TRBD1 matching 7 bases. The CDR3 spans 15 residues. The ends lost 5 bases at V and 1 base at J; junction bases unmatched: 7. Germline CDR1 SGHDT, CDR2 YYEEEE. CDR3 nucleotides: TGTGCCAGCAGTCGACAGGGTTGGGGCACAGATACGCAGTATTTT. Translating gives CASSRQGWGTDTQYF.

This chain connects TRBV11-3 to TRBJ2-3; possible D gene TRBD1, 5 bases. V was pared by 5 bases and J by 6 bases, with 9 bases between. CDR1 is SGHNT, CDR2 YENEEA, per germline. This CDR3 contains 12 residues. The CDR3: CASSPPGDTQYF. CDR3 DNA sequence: TGTGCCAGCAGCCCACCAGGGGATACGCAGTATTTT.

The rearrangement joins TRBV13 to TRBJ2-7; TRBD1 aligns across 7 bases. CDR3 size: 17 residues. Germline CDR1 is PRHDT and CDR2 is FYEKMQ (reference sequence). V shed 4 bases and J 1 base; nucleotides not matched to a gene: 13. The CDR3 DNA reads TGTGCCAGCAGCTCCAGGACAGGAATGATCGCGTCCTACGAGCAGTACTTC. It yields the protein CASSSRTGMIASYEQYF.

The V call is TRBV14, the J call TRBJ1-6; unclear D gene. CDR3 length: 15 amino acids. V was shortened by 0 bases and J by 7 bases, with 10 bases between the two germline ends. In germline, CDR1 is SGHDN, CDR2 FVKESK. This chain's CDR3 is CASSQESYGNSPLHF. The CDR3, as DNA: TGTGCCAGCAGCCAAGAAAGTTACGGCAATTCACCCCTCCACTTT.

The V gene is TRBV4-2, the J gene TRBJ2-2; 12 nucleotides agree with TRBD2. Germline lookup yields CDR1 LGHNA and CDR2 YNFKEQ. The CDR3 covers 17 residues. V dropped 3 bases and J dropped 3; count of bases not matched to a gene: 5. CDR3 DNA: TGTGCCAGCAGCCACCTAGCGGGGGGGCAGGACACCGGGGAGCTGTTTTTT. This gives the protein CASSHLAGGQDTGELFF.

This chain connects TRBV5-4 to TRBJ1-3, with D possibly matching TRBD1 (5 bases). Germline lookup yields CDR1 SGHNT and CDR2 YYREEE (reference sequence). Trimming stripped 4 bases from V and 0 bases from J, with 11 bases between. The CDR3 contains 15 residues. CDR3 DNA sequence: TGTGCCAGCAGCAGGGACCGTAACTCTGGAAACACCATATATTTT. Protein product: CASSRDRNSGNTIYF. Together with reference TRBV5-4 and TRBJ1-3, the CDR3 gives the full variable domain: ETGVTQSPTHLIKTRGQQVTLRCSSQSGHNTVSWYQQALGQGPQFIFQYYREEENGRGNFPPRFSGLQFPNYSSELNVNALELDDSALYLCASSRDRNSGNTIYFGEGSWLTVV.

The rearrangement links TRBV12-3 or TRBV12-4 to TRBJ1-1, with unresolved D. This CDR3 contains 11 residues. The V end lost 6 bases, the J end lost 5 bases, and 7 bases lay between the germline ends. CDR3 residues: CASSRGTEAFF. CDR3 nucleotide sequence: TGTGCCAGCAGCCGAGGGACTGAAGCTTTCTTT.

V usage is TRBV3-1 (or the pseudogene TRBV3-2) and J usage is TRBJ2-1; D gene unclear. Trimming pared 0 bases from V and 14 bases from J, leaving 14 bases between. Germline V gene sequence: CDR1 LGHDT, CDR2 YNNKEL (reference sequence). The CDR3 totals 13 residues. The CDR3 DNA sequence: TGTGCCAGCAGCCAAGATTTGGCAGCCCCGGAGTTCTTC. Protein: CASSQDLAAPEFF.

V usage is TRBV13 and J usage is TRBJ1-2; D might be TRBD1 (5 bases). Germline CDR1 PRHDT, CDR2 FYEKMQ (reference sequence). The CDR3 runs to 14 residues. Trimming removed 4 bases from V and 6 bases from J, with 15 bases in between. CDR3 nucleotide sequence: TGTGCCAGCAGCTCCGGACGGGGACTGAATGGCTACACCTTC. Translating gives CASSSGRGLNGYTF.